These 16 T cell receptor beta chains came from one sample sequenced in a study of T cells after yellow fever vaccination. TCRdb passed the 5' RACE reads through MiXCR, listing each CDR3 protein once. The sample records around 530,000 distinct CDR3 sequences, about 15% being singletons. The sample in question was PBMCs, obtained more than 4 days after the first yellow fever vaccination. The receptors come from a man in his late teens or twenties who received the YFV17D yellow fever vaccine.

The genes are TRBV4-3 and TRBJ2-1, with TRBD2 identical over 9 bases. Losses at the gene ends were 5 bases for V and 0 bases for J; bases not matched to a gene: 8. The CDR3 consists of 17 residues. The germline V gene has CDR1 LGHNA and CDR2 YSLEER. The CDR3 DNA sequence: TGCGCCAGCAGCTATGGAGAGCGGGGGGACTCCTACAATGAGCAGTTCTTC. It codes for CASSYGERGDSYNEQFF.

This clonotype has only a few counts. The CDR3 spells CASSPSTVTDTQYF. DNA for the CDR3: TGTGCCAGCAGTCCATCGACAGTCACAGATACGCAGTATTTT. The chain employs TRBV12-3 or TRBV12-4 and TRBJ2-3, with TRBD1 as a possible D gene (5 bases). The CDR3 is 14 residues long. V was clipped by 5 bases and J by 2 bases, with 11 bases between them.

The DNA for the CDR3 is TGTGCCAGCAGCCAAGATCCGGGGGTAGGCGCGGGGGGTGGGAATGAGCAGTTCTTC. Its protein product is CASSQDPGVGAGGGNEQFF. The rearrangement links TRBV4-2 to TRBJ2-1; 8 bases agree with TRBD2. Trimming removed 0 bases from V and 7 bases from J; junction bases left unmatched: 17. Germline-derived CDR1 and CDR2 are LGHNA and YNFKEQ. The CDR3 is 19 amino acids.

The table lists this clonotype with many counts. V gene TRBV12-3 or TRBV12-4 combines with J gene TRBJ2-7; D is possibly TRBD1 (6 bases). V was pared by 3 bases and J by 4 bases, with 16 bases between. This CDR3 has 15 residues. CDR3 coding DNA: TGTGCCAGCAGTTTCGGACCGCAGGGGCCTTACGAGCAGTACTTC. This sequence encodes CASSFGPQGPYEQYF.

The rearrangement uses TRBV4-1 and TRBJ2-3; 8 bases are shared with TRBD2. The CDR3 has 17 amino acids. V gave up 1 base and J gave up 2 bases; unmatched junction bases: 8. The germline CDR1 and CDR2 sequences are MGHRA and YSYEKL. CDR3 residues: CASSQGRPGGLTDTQYF. In DNA, the CDR3 is TGCGCCAGCAGCCAAGGACGCCCGGGGGGGCTCACAGATACGCAGTATTTT.

The CDR3 DNA reads as TGTGCCATCGCTTTTAGGGGGTCCTACAATGAGCAGTTCTTC. Protein product: CAIAFRGSYNEQFF. The gene calls are TRBV6-2 or TRBV6-3 and TRBJ2-1; tentative D call: TRBD1 (6 bases). CDR1 and CDR2 from the germline V gene are MNHEY and SVGEGT. This CDR3 spans 14 amino acids. The V gene lost 10 bases and the J gene lost 1 base, with 14 bases spanning the gap.

The rearrangement joins TRBV20-1 to TRBJ2-3; D is ambiguous. The length of the CDR3 is 15 residues. Germline V gives CDR1 DFQATT, CDR2 SNEGSKA (reference sequence). V gave up 2 bases and J gave up 2 bases, with 14 bases separating them. In nucleotides, the CDR3 is TGCAGTGCTAGATCAACCGCCTTACCCACAGATACGCAGTATTTT. This encodes CSARSTALPTDTQYF.

The chain is built from TRBV4-3 and TRBJ2-6; D is unclear. Germline values: CDR1 LGHNA, CDR2 YSLEER. V lost 0 bases to trimming and J lost 0 bases, with 6 bases between them. The CDR3 spans 16 residues. CDR3 residues: CASSQEVGSGANVLTF. For the CDR3, the DNA is TGCGCCAGCAGCCAAGAGGTCGGCTCTGGGGCCAACGTCCTGACTTTC.

The chain is built from TRBV6-5 and TRBJ2-2; no reliable D call. V was pared by 0 bases and J by 4 bases, with 6 bases between. The length of the CDR3 is 14 residues. CDR1 is MNHEY, CDR2 SVGAGI, per germline. The CDR3 sequence: CASSYSTPTGELFF. In DNA form, the CDR3 reads TGTGCCAGCAGTTACTCGACGCCCACCGGGGAGCTGTTTTTT.

This clonotype was recorded at least ten times. V gene TRBV29-1 combines with J gene TRBJ2-3, with TRBD1 identical over 8 bases. Germline CDR1 reads SQVTM; CDR2 reads ANQGSEA. This CDR3 contains 14 residues. Trimming took 3 bases from V and 0 from J; bases not matched to a gene: 2. CDR3 region: CSVEGDRSTDTQYF. The CDR3 nucleotides read TGCAGCGTTGAGGGGGACAGGAGCACAGATACGCAGTATTTT.

The chain couples TRBV28 to TRBJ2-2; no reliable D call. Per germline, CDR1 MDHEN and CDR2 SYDVKM. This CDR3 region has 13 residues. Deletions cut 9 bases from V and 0 bases from J, with 8 bases between. This CDR3 reads CASPSANTGELFF. The DNA for the CDR3 is TGTGCCAGTCCCTCGGCGAACACCGGGGAGCTGTTTTTT. Filled out from reference TRBV28 and TRBJ2-2, the complete variable domain reads DVKVTQSSRYLVKRTGEKVFLECVQDMDHENMFWYRQDPGLGLRLIYFSYDVKMKEKGDIPEGYSVSREKKERFSLILESASTNQTSMYLCASPSANTGELFFGEGSRLTVL.

The chain joins TRBV29-1 to TRBJ2-1, with D perhaps TRBD2 (5 bases). The V gene's germline CDR1 is SQVTM and CDR2 ANQGSEA. The CDR3 spans 10 residues. V was cut by 6 bases and J by 9 bases, with 9 bases left in between. CDR3 residues: CSVRGREQFF. As DNA, the CDR3 is TGCAGCGTCCGAGGGCGTGAGCAGTTCTTC.

The chain combines TRBV5-1 with TRBJ2-1; TRBD2 matches at 7 bases. V was pared by 0 bases and J by 7 bases, with 7 bases of the junction left unmatched. Germline CDR1 reads SGHRS; CDR2 reads YFSETQ. The CDR3 is made up of 15 amino acids. The CDR3 region has the DNA TGCGCCAGCAGCTTGGCGACTAGCTTGGGGAATGAGCAGTTCTTC. Protein: CASSLATSLGNEQFF.

In DNA, the CDR3 is TGTGCCAGCGGATTAACAGGGAACACTGAAGCTTTCTTT. Protein product: CASGLTGNTEAFF. This chain uses TRBV5-5 with TRBJ1-1; weak D call: TRBD1 (5 bases). Trimming took off 7 bases at V and 1 base at J, with 11 bases between the two ends. CDR1 is SGHKS and CDR2 is YYEKEE in the germline V gene (reference sequence). CDR3 size: 13 residues.

J is TRBJ1-2 and V is TRBV7-2; D is ambiguous. The germline V gene encodes CDR1 SGHTA and CDR2 FQGNSA. V lost 2 bases and J 8 bases, leaving 6 bases between the germline ends. CDR3 length equals 11 residues. The CDR3, as DNA: TGTGCCAGCAGCTTACACGGGGGCTACACCTTC. Translating it yields CASSLHGGYTF.

This clonotype was seen many times. The chain links TRBV19 to TRBJ1-5, with 8 positions matching TRBD1. CDR3 length: 16 amino acids. Germline V gene sequence: CDR1 LNHDA, CDR2 SQIVND (reference sequence). After removal of 5 bases from V and 7 bases from J, the junction contained 13 bases not matched to a gene. This CDR3 reads CASSGPGQAPRQPQHF. In nucleotides, the CDR3 is TGTGCCAGTAGTGGGCCGGGACAGGCCCCACGGCAGCCCCAGCATTTT.